Listed here are 4 T cell receptor beta chains from one sample, sequenced in a study of graft-versus-host responses after intestinal transplantation listed by TCRdb under 2021. The time point label of this sample denotes: postoperative day 105 after intestinal transplantation (dayNNNN = postoperative day). Library preparation employed the immunoSEQ multiplex PCR assay. Here the immuneACCESS table is served through TCRdb, limited to in-frame sequences with V and J called. Missing clones are a known gap in these copies; in checked studies unresolved V genes cover under half, and the rest lacks a known reason. Recorded for this sample are 9,500 to 12,000 clones; 91% of them occurred a single time. The ten largest clones take up about 3.3% of the sample. Sample: PBMCs, taken 105 days after intestinal transplantation. The source is a human patient who received an intestinal transplant, so some T cells may come from the graft donor.

The V call is TRBV13, the J call TRBJ1-1; unclear D gene. CDR3 length: 15 residues. Germline loops: CDR1 PRHDT, CDR2 FYEKMQ (reference sequence). Trimming left V 2 bases short and J 0 bases short, with 10 bases between. This chain's CDR3 is CASSLRTQMNTEAFF. The CDR3 bases are TGTGCCAGCAGCTTAAGGACCCAGATGAACACTGAAGCTTTCTTT.

The V call is TRBV4-1, the J call TRBJ2-2; no firm D call. CDR1 is MGHRA, CDR2 YSYEKL, per germline. This CDR3 is built from 15 residues. V was cut by 4 bases and J by 2 bases, with 11 bases left in between. The CDR3 DNA is TGCGCCAGCAGCCCCACAAGAACCAACACCGGGGAGCTGTTTTTT. This sequence encodes CASSPTRTNTGELFF.

J is TRBJ2-5 and V is TRBV4-1, with D possibly being TRBD1 (6 bases). The CDR3 covers 17 residues. Germline V gene sequence: CDR1 MGHRA, CDR2 YSYEKL. Trimming took 1 base from V and 0 from J, leaving 15 bases between them. The CDR3 DNA is TGCGCCAGCAGCCAAGCTCCAGGGGATAAGTACCAAGAGACCCAGTACTTC. As protein: CASSQAPGDKYQETQYF.

This clone has just one count. The rearrangement joins TRBV19 to TRBJ2-3, with a possible D match to TRBD1 (6 bases). V dropped 9 bases and J dropped 9 bases, with 22 bases sitting between them. Germline assignment: CDR1 LNHDA and CDR2 SQIVND (reference sequence). The length of the CDR3 is 14 residues. CDR3 residues: CARGQQGRINTQYF. The CDR3 nucleotides are TGTGCCAGGGGGCAACAGGGCCGGATTAACACGCAGTATTTT.